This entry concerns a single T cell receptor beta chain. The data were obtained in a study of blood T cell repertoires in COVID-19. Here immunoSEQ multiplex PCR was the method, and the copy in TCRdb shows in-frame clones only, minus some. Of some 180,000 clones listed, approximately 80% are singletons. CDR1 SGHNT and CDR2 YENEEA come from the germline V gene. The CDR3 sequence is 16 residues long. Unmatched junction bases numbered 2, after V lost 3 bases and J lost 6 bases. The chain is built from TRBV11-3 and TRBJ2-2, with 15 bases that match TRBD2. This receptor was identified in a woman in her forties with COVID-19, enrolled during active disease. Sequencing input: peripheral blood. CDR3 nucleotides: TGTGCCAGCAGCTTGGGACTAGCGGGGGGAGCCGGGGAGCTGTTTTTT. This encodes CASSLGLAGGAGELFF.